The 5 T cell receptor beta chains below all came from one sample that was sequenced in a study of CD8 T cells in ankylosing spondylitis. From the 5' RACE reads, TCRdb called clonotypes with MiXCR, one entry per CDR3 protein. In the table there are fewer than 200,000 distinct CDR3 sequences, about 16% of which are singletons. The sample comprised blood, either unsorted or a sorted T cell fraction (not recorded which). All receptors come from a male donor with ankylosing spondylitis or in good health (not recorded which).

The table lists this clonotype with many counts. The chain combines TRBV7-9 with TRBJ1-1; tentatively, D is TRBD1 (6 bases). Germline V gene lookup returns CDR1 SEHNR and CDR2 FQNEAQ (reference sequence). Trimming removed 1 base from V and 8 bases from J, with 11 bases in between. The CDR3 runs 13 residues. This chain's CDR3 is CASSLGSTGEAFF. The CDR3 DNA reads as TGTGCCAGCAGCTTAGGTTCCACAGGGGAAGCTTTCTTT.

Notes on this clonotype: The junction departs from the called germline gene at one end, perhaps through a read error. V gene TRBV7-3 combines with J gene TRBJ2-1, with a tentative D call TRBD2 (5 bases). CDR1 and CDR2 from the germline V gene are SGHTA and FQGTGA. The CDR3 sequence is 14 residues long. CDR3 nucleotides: TGTGCCAACAGCACTAGTAGTATGAGCAATGAGCAGTTCTTC. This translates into CANSTSSMSNEQFF.

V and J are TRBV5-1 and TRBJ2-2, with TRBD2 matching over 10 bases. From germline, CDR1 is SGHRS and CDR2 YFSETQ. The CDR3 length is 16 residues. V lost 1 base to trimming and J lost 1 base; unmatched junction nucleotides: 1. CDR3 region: CASSLSSGRNTGELFF. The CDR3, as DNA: TGCGCCAGCAGCTTGTCTAGCGGGAGGAACACCGGGGAGCTGTTTTTT.

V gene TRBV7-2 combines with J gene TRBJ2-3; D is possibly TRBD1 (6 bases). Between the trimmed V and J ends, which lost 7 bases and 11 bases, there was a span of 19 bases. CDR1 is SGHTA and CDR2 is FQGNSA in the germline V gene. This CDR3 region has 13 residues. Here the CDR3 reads CASNLGLGDKQYF. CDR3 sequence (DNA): TGTGCCAGCAACCTCGGCCTCGGGGACAAGCAGTATTTT.

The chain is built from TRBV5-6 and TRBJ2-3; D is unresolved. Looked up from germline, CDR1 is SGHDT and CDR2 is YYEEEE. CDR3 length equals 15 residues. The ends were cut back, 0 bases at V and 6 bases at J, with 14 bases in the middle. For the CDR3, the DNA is TGTGCCAGCAGCTTGGCCGTAACGGGTGGCGATACGCAGTATTTT. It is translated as CASSLAVTGGDTQYF.